Shown below are 2 T cell receptor beta chains from a single sample sequenced in a study of tumor-infiltrating lymphocytes in localized non-small cell lung cancer. Sequencing used immunoSEQ multiplex PCR; TCRdb keeps in-frame clones, though not all of them. The sample includes about 6,700 clones, around 80% seen only once; the top ten take around a sixth. The sequenced sample consisted of uninvolved lung tissue not adjacent to the tumor. These receptors came from a human donor with non-small cell lung cancer.

This clone was recorded only once. The rearrangement uses TRBV18 and TRBJ2-7, with 7 positions matching TRBD1. The V gene's germline CDR1 is KGHSH and CDR2 LQKENI. Germline trimming cut 0 bases from V and 4 bases from J; bases unmatched to any gene: 3. The CDR3 totals 14 residues. The CDR3 is CASSPPTGKYEQYF. CDR3 sequence (DNA): TGTGCCAGCTCACCACCGACAGGGAAGTACGAGCAGTACTTC.

The rearrangement links TRBV6-1 to TRBJ2-1; TRBD2 matches 10 bases. This CDR3 has 14 amino acids. The V and J ends lost 6 bases and 3 bases, in that order; junction bases with no gene match: 2. CDR1 is MNHNS and CDR2 is SASEGT in the germline V gene. The CDR3 region has the DNA TGTGCCAGCAGGGAGCGGGGGGGCTACAATGAGCAGTTCTTC. Translating it yields CASRERGGYNEQFF.